A selection of T cell receptor beta chains follows, all from one sample in a study of T cells in narcolepsy. Assay used: immunoSEQ multiplex PCR; TCRdb lists only in-frame clones, some missing. The sample has under 40,000 clones; over 80% are singletons. Sequenced material: memory (CD45RA-) CD4+ T cells from blood. These receptor sequences come from a human donor in good health. CDR3s include the opening cysteine and the closing phenylalanine or tryptophan. D genes are given only for firm matches. Size is omitted from some rows. Given values are once, few, many or a class for expanded clones.

size	J	V	D	DNA	CDR3
-	TRBJ1-5	TRBV18	TRBD1	TGTGCCAGCTCACCACCGGGACAGGGGGGTCAGCCCCAGCATTTT	CASSPPGQGGQPQHF
-	TRBJ1-4	TRBV5-5	TRBD1	TGTGCCAGCAGCTTTTACGTCCCTACAGGGGTCAGTAATGAAAAACTGTTTTTT	CASSFYVPTGVSNEKLFF
-	TRBJ2-5	TRBV18	-	TGTGCCAGCTCACCCCTCGTTATGCAGGGTGGAGAGACCCAGTACTTC	CASSPLVMQGGETQYF
-	TRBJ2-1	TRBV19	TRBD2	TGTGCCAGTAGATTACATAGCGGGGGGGCCGCCAATGAGCAGTTCTTC	CASRLHSGGAANEQFF
-	TRBJ2-5	TRBV11-2	-	TGTGCCAGCAGCCTGCAGTCCCGGAAGACCCAGTACTTC	CASSLQSRKTQYF
once	TRBJ1-5	TRBV6-5	-	TGTGCCAGCAGTAGGGGGGGGTGGAATCAGCCCCAGCATTTT	CASSRGGWNQPQHF
-	TRBJ1-1	TRBV5-1	-	TGCGCCAGCAGCTTGGGGGGGCGGAACACTGAAGCTTTCTTT	CASSLGGRNTEAFF
-	TRBJ1-4	TRBV5-1	-	TGCGCCAGCAGCTTCACCGGGCCCAAAATGACAACTAATGAAAAACTGTTTTTT	CASSFTGPKMTTNEKLFF
-	TRBJ1-2	TRBV5-3	-	TGTGCCAGAAGCCGGGACCCTTACTATGGCTACACCTTC	CARSRDPYYGYTF
-	TRBJ2-5	TRBV7-2	TRBD2	TGTGCCAGCAGCCACCGCGAGACTAGCGGGGGGCAAGAGACCCAGTACTTC	CASSHRETSGGQETQYF
-	TRBJ1-4	TRBV2	TRBD1	TGTGCCAGCAGTGAAAACAGGGGCGGTAATGAAAAACTGTTTTTT	CASSENRGGNEKLFF
-	TRBJ2-3	TRBV18	TRBD1	TGTGCCAGCTTCGCCCCGGACAGGGGGGGAACAGATACGCAGTATTTT	CASFAPDRGGTDTQYF
-	TRBJ2-2	TRBV4-3	-	TGCGCCAGCAGCCTAGGGGAGAGCACCGGGGAGCTGTTTTTT	CASSLGESTGELFF
-	TRBJ1-2	TRBV4-1	TRBD1	TGCGCCAGCAGCCAAGAGTCGAGGGGGCTTCACTTC	CASSQESRGLHF
-	TRBJ2-3	TRBV2	TRBD2	TGTGCCAGCAGTGAAACCCGTTTAGGCGGGGGGGCCTCAGGTACGCAGTATTTT	CASSETRLGGGASGTQYF
-	TRBJ1-2	TRBV6-1	TRBD1	TGTGCCAGCATTGGAGGACAGGGCTTAGGTGGCTACACCTTC	CASIGGQGLGGYTF
-	TRBJ2-1	TRBV5-1	-	TGCGCCAGCAGCTTGGAACGGGGGCGCGGGTCCTACAATGAGCAGTTCTTC	CASSLERGRGSYNEQFF
-	TRBJ1-5	TRBV28	-	TGTGCCAGCAGTTTAGAGGGACATAGCAATCAGCCCCAGCATTTT	CASSLEGHSNQPQHF
-	TRBJ1-1	TRBV11-2	-	TGTGCCAGCAGCTTAGCGGGTGGCAGTTCAGCTTTCTTT	CASSLAGGSSAFF
-	TRBJ1-1	TRBV4-1	-	TGCGCCAGCAGCCGGCCCTTAGCCACAGGATCTGGAAACACTGAAGCTTTCTTT	CASSRPLATGSGNTEAFF
-	TRBJ1-1	TRBV7-9	-	TGTGCCAGCAGCCCAGGGACCGCGGGAACTGAAGCTTTCTTT	CASSPGTAGTEAFF
-	TRBJ2-4	TRBV10-1	-	TGCGCCACCCTCAGAGGGCCCCCCGCCAAAAACATTCAGTACTTC	CATLRGPPAKNIQYF
-	TRBJ1-1	TRBV27	-	TGTGCCAGCAGTTTATGGCTCTCGGGACGGGCTTTCTTT	CASSLWLSGRAFF
-	TRBJ1-2	TRBV2	-	TGTGCCAGCAGTGAAGATAGGGGGGCGGATGGCTACACCTTC	CASSEDRGADGYTF
once	TRBJ2-7	TRBV11-2	TRBD1	TGTGCCAGCAGTCGCGGACAGGGGGGGGAGCAGTACTTC	CASSRGQGGEQYF
-	TRBJ1-1	TRBV7-2	TRBD1	TGTGCCAGCAGCTTAGTAGGACAGGGGATCGAAGCTTTCTTT	CASSLVGQGIEAFF
-	TRBJ2-5	TRBV5-6	TRBD2	TGTGCCAGCAGCCGCACTAGCGGGCGAATACAAGAGACCCAGTACTTC	CASSRTSGRIQETQYF
once	TRBJ1-5	TRBV5-5	TRBD1	TGTGCCAGCAGCTTGGAGGCGACAGGGGGCTTATGGCCCCAGCATTTT	CASSLEATGGLWPQHF
-	TRBJ1-5	TRBV19	-	TGTGCCAGTAGGCGCACTGGGGTAGGGCAGCCCCAGCATTTT	CASRRTGVGQPQHF
-	TRBJ1-6	TRBV5-5	-	TGTGCCAGCAGCTTGGGACCGGGACACCTAAATTCACCCCTCCACTTT	CASSLGPGHLNSPLHF
-	TRBJ2-2	TRBV5-6	TRBD2	TGTGCCAGCAGCAAGGCCACTAGCGGGGGGGCGTTGAACACCGGGGAGCTGTTTTTT	CASSKATSGGALNTGELFF
-	TRBJ1-1	TRBV4-1	-	TGCGCCAGCAGCCATCCAGGGAGTAACATGAACACTGAAGCTTTCTTT	CASSHPGSNMNTEAFF
-	TRBJ2-1	TRBV12-5	-	TGTGCTAGTGCTACCCAGGGATACACCTACAATGAGCAGTTCTTC	CASATQGYTYNEQFF
-	TRBJ1-6	TRBV7-9	-	TGTGCCAGCAGCTCGGGACGGGATAAGGGCTATAATTCACCCCTCCACTTT	CASSSGRDKGYNSPLHF
-	TRBJ1-5	TRBV18	TRBD1	TGTGCCAGCTCACCCCCGGGACAGTCGTATCAGCCCCAGCATTTT	CASSPPGQSYQPQHF
few	TRBJ2-2	TRBV5-6	-	TGTGCCAGCAGCACGGGACAGAACACCGGGGAGCTGTTTTTT	CASSTGQNTGELFF
few	TRBJ1-4	TRBV27	TRBD1	TGTGCCAGCAGAGAACAGGGGGCTATGAAGCCGAATGAAAAACTGTTTTTT	CASREQGAMKPNEKLFF
-	TRBJ2-2	TRBV30	-	TGTGCCTTCACCACCGGGGAGCTGTTTTTT	CAFTTGELFF
-	TRBJ2-3	TRBV7-9	-	TGTGCCAGCAGCTTATGGGGTAGGACAGATACGCAGTATTTT	CASSLWGRTDTQYF
-	TRBJ2-2	TRBV27	TRBD2	TGTGCCAGCAGTACAACTAGCGCCGGGGAGCTGTTTTTT	CASSTTSAGELFF
-	TRBJ1-6	TRBV19	-	TGTGCCAGCCGGGACGGTAATTCACCCCTCCACTTT	CASRDGNSPLHF
-	TRBJ1-2	TRBV13	TRBD1	TGTGCCAGCAGCACAAGACAGGGGGAGTCTGGCTACACCTTC	CASSTRQGESGYTF
-	TRBJ2-6	TRBV9	TRBD1	TGTGCCAGCAGCTTTGGGACAGGGTCCTCTGGGGCCAACGTCCTGACTTTC	CASSFGTGSSGANVLTF
-	TRBJ2-1	TRBV7-2	TRBD2	TGTGCCAGCAGCTTGAGTCCCGGACTAGCGGGGCGGAATGAGCAGTTCTTC	CASSLSPGLAGRNEQFF
once	TRBJ2-7	TRBV28	TRBD2	TGTGCCGTACATGGGACTAGCGTTGGAGAGCAGTACTTC	CAVHGTSVGEQYF
-	TRBJ1-1	TRBV4-1	-	TGCGCCAGCAGCCAAGATATACCAGGACAGAGAAACACTGAAGCTTTCTTT	CASSQDIPGQRNTEAFF
-	TRBJ1-2	TRBV4-1	TRBD1	TGCGCCAGCAGCCGAGAGACAGGGACGAACTATGGCTACACCTTC	CASSRETGTNYGYTF
once	TRBJ2-2	TRBV6-5	TRBD1	TGTGCCAGCAGCCGGACAGGGATTGACGGGGAGCTGTTTTTT	CASSRTGIDGELFF
few	TRBJ1-1	TRBV28	-	TGTGCCAGCAAAGTCCTAAGGGCTGAAGCTTTCTTT	CASKVLRAEAFF
-	TRBJ2-3	TRBV6-1	TRBD2	TGTGCCAGCAGTGTTGGCGGCGGGGGGGCAGATACGCAGTATTTT	CASSVGGGGADTQYF
-	TRBJ2-5	TRBV5-1	-	TGCGCCAGCAGTGTTCGACAAGAGACCCAGTACTTC	CASSVRQETQYF
-	TRBJ2-7	TRBV5-8	-	TGTGCCAGCAGCTTGGTTGGGACGGGGGACTACGAGCAGTACTTC	CASSLVGTGDYEQYF
-	TRBJ2-5	TRBV5-1	TRBD2	TGCGCCCGCAGCCCAGATCTAGCGGGGGGGTCCCAAGAGACCCAGTACTTC	CARSPDLAGGSQETQYF
-	TRBJ1-6	TRBV28	-	TGTGCCAGCAAAAGTCAGGGGCAGATTAATTCACCCCTCCACTTT	CASKSQGQINSPLHF
-	TRBJ1-5	TRBV6-5	TRBD1	TGTGCCAGCAGTGCCGGGACAGGGGTTAATCAGCCCCAGCATTTT	CASSAGTGVNQPQHF
-	TRBJ2-2	TRBV6-5	-	TGTGCCAGCAGATCGACGGGTTCGAACACCGGGGAGCTGTTTTTT	CASRSTGSNTGELFF
-	TRBJ2-3	TRBV18	-	TGTGCCAGCTCACCACCGATGACAGGCGCGGGTACAGATACGCAGTATTTT	CASSPPMTGAGTDTQYF
-	TRBJ1-5	TRBV7-8	-	TGTGCCAGCAGCCCAGGAGGGCCCCAGCCCCAGCATTTT	CASSPGGPQPQHF
-	TRBJ2-5	TRBV7-2	TRBD2	TGTGCCAGCAGCTTATCCGGGACTAGCGGGGGAGAGACCCAGTACTTC	CASSLSGTSGGETQYF